One and the same sample provided the 10 T cell receptor beta chains below, sequenced in a study of Graves' ophthalmopathy and Graves' hyperthyroidism. Transcripts of RNA were the source for amplifying TCR beta CDR3 regions. A first-round RT-PCR used HTBI primers, followed by a second-round multiplex PCR. Each CDR3 protein is one row after TCRdb ran MiXCR on the multiplex PCR reads. The sample contains about 1.1 million distinct CDR3 sequences, roughly two fifths of which appear only once. The sample consisted of peripheral blood or thyroid tissue (not recorded which). Every receptor here comes from an adult man with Graves' hyperthyroidism.

This clonotype came up a few times. V usage is TRBV6-2 or TRBV6-3 and J usage is TRBJ2-5; D not certain. The germline gives CDR1 MNHEY, CDR2 SVGEGT. Between the trimmed V and J ends, which lost 2 bases and 2 bases, there was a span of 9 bases. The CDR3 runs to 14 residues. The CDR3 sequence: CASSYGRMQETQYF. The DNA of the CDR3 is TGTGCCAGCAGTTACGGTCGAATGCAAGAGACCCAGTACTTC.

CDR3 sequence (DNA): TGCAGCGTTGGATGGACAGAGCGCTATGGCTACACCATATATTTT. As protein: CSVGWTERYGYTIYF. The chain uses TRBV29-1 and TRBJ1-3, with a weak D call TRBD1 (6 bases). V dropped 4 bases and J dropped 8 bases, with 21 bases sitting between them. The CDR3 is made up of 15 amino acids. The germline CDR1 and CDR2 sequences are SQVTM and ANQGSEA.

The rearrangement uses TRBV12-3 or TRBV12-4 and TRBJ2-5; TRBD2 matches at 10 bases. V shed 3 bases and J 4 bases; nucleotides not matched to a gene: 8. There are 16 residues in the CDR3. The CDR3 nucleotides read TGTGCCAGCAGTTTCGGGAGCGGGAGGGGGGCAGAGACCCAGTACTTC. Protein product: CASSFGSGRGAETQYF.

The V call is TRBV29-1, the J call TRBJ2-2; D remains ambiguous. Per germline, CDR1 SQVTM and CDR2 ANQGSEA. V was pared by 4 bases and J by 7 bases, with 13 bases between. The CDR3 has 13 residues. The CDR3 nucleotides are TGCAGCGTTGGGTGGCTAGACGGCGGGGAGCTGTTTTTT. Protein sequence: CSVGWLDGGELFF.

This clonotype was detected once. The rearrangement links TRBV19 to TRBJ1-4; D gene ambiguous. Germline V gene data show CDR1 as LNHDA and CDR2 as SQIVND (reference sequence). The CDR3 runs 14 residues. The V end lost 3 bases, the J end lost 6 bases, and 11 bases lay between the germline ends. CDR3 sequence: CASSMNAGYEKLFF. For the CDR3, the DNA is TGTGCCAGTAGTATGAACGCCGGATATGAAAAACTGTTTTTT.

This clonotype showed up many times. The rearrangement links TRBV29-1 to TRBJ1-5; possibly TRBD1 for D (5 bases). V was clipped by 4 bases and J by 4 bases, with 11 bases between them. The CDR3 covers 13 residues. In germline, CDR1 is SQVTM, CDR2 ANQGSEA. The CDR3 DNA reads as TGCAGCGTTGTAGCAGGGATGAATCAGCCCCAGCATTTT. Protein: CSVVAGMNQPQHF. Supplemented by reference TRBV29-1 and TRBJ1-5, the full variable domain reads SAVISQKPSRDICQRGTSLTIQCQVDSQVTMMFWYRQQPGQSLTLIATANQGSEATYESGFVIDKFPISRPNLTFSTLTVSNMSPEDSSIYLCSVVAGMNQPQHFGDGTRLSIL.

This chain connects TRBV10-3 to TRBJ2-2; 9 bases line up with TRBD1. Germline assignment: CDR1 ENHRY and CDR2 SYGVKD. Trimming at V came to 10 bases and at J to 3 bases, leaving 9 bases not matched to a gene. The CDR3 is made up of 15 amino acids. The CDR3 spells CASTEGQGYTGELFF. CDR3 in DNA: TGTGCCAGCACCGAGGGACAGGGATACACCGGGGAGCTGTTTTTT.

The V and J genes are TRBV7-2 and TRBJ2-5, with D possibly matching TRBD2 (6 bases). This CDR3 contains 15 residues. Trimming removed 1 base at V and 5 bases at J, with 14 bases between. Germline V gene data show CDR1 as SGHTA and CDR2 as FQGNSA. CDR3 amino acids: CASSLGALGGETQYF. DNA for the CDR3: TGTGCCAGCAGCTTAGGAGCCCTAGGAGGGGAGACCCAGTACTTC.

The chain employs TRBV11-2 and TRBJ1-5, with a weak D call TRBD1 (5 bases). Germline lookup yields CDR1 SGHAT and CDR2 FQNNGV. This CDR3 has 15 residues. The V and J ends lost 5 bases and 7 bases respectively, with 18 bases between them. CDR3 amino acids: CASSPRGGVEQPQHF. The CDR3 coding sequence is TGTGCCAGCAGCCCCCGGGGGGGGGTAGAACAGCCCCAGCATTTT.

This clonotype showed up just a few times. CDR3 nucleotide sequence: TGTGCCAGCGGCAGGGAGCTCTACGAGCAGTACTTC. Translating gives CASGRELYEQYF. The chain carries TRBV6-5 and TRBJ2-7; the D gene could be TRBD1 or TRBD2 (5 bases each). Per germline, CDR1 MNHEY and CDR2 SVGAGI. V was shortened by 8 bases and J by 3 bases, with 11 bases between the two germline ends. This CDR3 spans 12 amino acids.